This T cell receptor beta chain was observed in a study of blood T cells in healthy people across ages. This clonotype has ten or more counts. Antigen unknown. V shed 4 bases and J shed 2 bases, with 10 bases lying between them. This CDR3 comprises 13 residues. Germline CDR1 SGDLS, CDR2 YYNGEE. Findings and limits, study-wide: Naive CD4+ cell counts and diversity both ran higher in long-lived than in aged donors.

For the second PCR, which ran for roughly 6 to 12 cycles, a sample-barcoded 5' primer and a J-beta primer mix were used. TCRdb re-analysed the 5' RACE reads in MiXCR, keeping a single row per CDR3 protein. The repertoire holds 450,000 to 600,000 distinct CDR3 sequences, around a quarter seen once, with approximately 3.6% in the top ten. These records were also assigned to another study, of T cells of mothers and their children. That paper notes: In related and unrelated pairs alike, thymic selection shapes TCR recombination output, with inherited differences minor. Researchers report slightly higher, though non-significant, overlap in related mother-child pairs than in unrelated pairs.

The clonotype originates from a boy aged 2 to 10 in good health. Input material: blood. The chain is built from TRBV9 and TRBJ2-7; D ambiguous. The CDR3: CASSNAEPYEQYF. CDR3 DNA sequence: TGTGCCAGCAGCAACGCGGAACCCTACGAGCAGTACTTC.